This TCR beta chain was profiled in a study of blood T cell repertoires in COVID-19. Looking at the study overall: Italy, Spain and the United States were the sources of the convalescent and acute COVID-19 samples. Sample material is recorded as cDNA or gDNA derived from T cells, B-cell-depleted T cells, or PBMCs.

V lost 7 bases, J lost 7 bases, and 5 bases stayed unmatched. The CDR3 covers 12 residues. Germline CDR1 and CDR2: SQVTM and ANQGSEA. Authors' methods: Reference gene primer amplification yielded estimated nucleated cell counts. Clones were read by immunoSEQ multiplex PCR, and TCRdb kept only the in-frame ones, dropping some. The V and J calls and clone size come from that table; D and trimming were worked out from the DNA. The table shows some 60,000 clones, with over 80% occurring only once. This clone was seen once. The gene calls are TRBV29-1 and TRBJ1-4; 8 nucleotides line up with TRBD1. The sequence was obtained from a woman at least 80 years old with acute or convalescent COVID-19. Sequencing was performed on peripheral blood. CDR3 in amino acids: CSARGLGEKLFF. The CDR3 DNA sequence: TGCAGCGCCAGGGGGCTGGGTGAAAAACTGTTTTTT.